The clone carrying this TCR beta chain was seen more than once but under ten times. Its matching antigen is unknown. This record comes from a study of T cells after yellow fever vaccination. Study-wide background: Fractions with few cells were prepared using SMART-Seq v4 Ultra Low Input.

Germline V CDR1 and CDR2: LNHDA, SQIVND (reference sequence). This CDR3 region has 21 residues. The junction had 25 bases not matched to a gene; V was cut back by 6 bases and J by 5 bases. A process of 5'RACE template switching, which added a universal primer site and UMIs, was used to make TCR cDNA. TCRdb independently ran MiXCR on the 5' RACE reads; one entry per CDR3 protein. The data contain about 200,000 distinct CDR3 sequences, about 3% of them singletons. Study-wide results and caveats: Most primary-vaccination clones recurred post-booster (nearly 98% CD4, 88% CD8).

The chain couples TRBV19 to TRBJ1-5, with 10 bases fitting TRBD1. This clonotype was obtained from a man aged 18 to 30 who received the YFV17D yellow fever vaccine. Material: CD4+ T cells sorted from PBMCs, obtained 10 days after the yellow fever booster vaccination. The CDR3 loop reads CASRRIRDRGFSPQSYQPQHF. The CDR3 nucleotides are TGTGCCAGTAGAAGAATTCGGGACAGGGGATTTTCTCCTCAATCCTATCAGCCCCAGCATTTT.